This T cell receptor (beta chain) derives from a study of cytomegalovirus exposure and HLA in healthy donors. Study as a whole: T cells numbering approximately 170 million yielded approximately 100 million unique TCR beta sequences in an earlier analysis.

Study-level findings and limits: A later analysis showed that HLA-associated TCR beta chains had undergone more clonal expansion than equally common others.

This CDR3 comprises 15 residues. The V and J ends lost 2 bases and 3 bases respectively, with 14 bases between them. Germline-derived CDR1 and CDR2 are SNHLY and FYNNEI. The PCR had 60 Vbeta and 13 Jbeta primers. Produced via immunoSEQ multiplex PCR; TCRdb's table is partial and in-frame only. Among some 120,000 clones listed, roughly 78% were seen once. Notes on this clone: Its target is unknown.

Input material: PBMCs. The rearrangement joins TRBV2 to TRBJ2-7; TRBD1 might be the D (6 bases). The source is a male donor in good health and CMV-seronegative. The CDR3 is CASSESRQGNYEQYF. The CDR3 coding sequence is TGTGCCAGCAGTGAATCGCGGCAGGGGAACTACGAGCAGTACTTC.